Included here is one T cell receptor beta chain sequence, with context. No antigen is known for it. V was cut by 0 bases and J by 5 bases, with 14 bases left in between. The germline CDR1 and CDR2 sequences are MGHRA and YSYEKL. The CDR3 has 16 residues. PCR involved 60 Vbeta and 13 Jbeta primers. Libraries were prepared by immunoSEQ multiplex PCR; TCRdb keeps only in-frame clonotypes and omits some of them. The table includes 140,000 or so clones, around 10% detected once. These data belong to a study of cytomegalovirus exposure and HLA in healthy donors. For the study at large: From donors who were HLA-typed, an early data release held around 85 million unique TCRs. The study, taken as a whole, reports: Investigators reported 164 TCR beta chains as tied to cytomegalovirus. In vitro confirmation showed a few CMV-associated chains to be CMV antigen specific.

The rearrangement uses TRBV4-1 and TRBJ2-1; perhaps TRBD1 as D (5 bases). Sequencing was done on a sample of PBMCs. The source of this sequence is a male donor in good health and CMV-seronegative. CDR3 sequence (DNA): TGCGCCAGCAGCCAAGAGGCCAGACAGTTTAACAATGAGCAGTTCTTC. Translation gives CASSQEARQFNNEQFF.